This entry concerns a single T cell receptor beta chain. In TCRdb, the 5' RACE reads were re-called with MiXCR into one record per CDR3 protein. Of approximately 550,000 distinct CDR3 sequences detected, roughly 13% appear once; the ten largest clones hold around 15%. With V trimmed by 5 bases and J by 6 bases, 12 bases remained unmatched. Germline V gene lookup returns CDR1 DFQATT and CDR2 SNEGSKA (reference sequence). CDR3 length: 16 residues. This specimen comes from a study of T cells after yellow fever vaccination. The V call is TRBV20-1, the J call TRBJ2-1; 11 bases fit TRBD1. The sequence was collected from a man in his thirties or forties who received the YFV17D yellow fever vaccine. The input for sequencing was PBMCs, taken on the day of the yellow fever booster vaccination. The CDR3 bases are TGCAGTGCTCCCAACCCGGGACAGGGGGTCCCCAATGAGCAGTTCTTC. Amino acids: CSAPNPGQGVPNEQFF.